These T cell receptor beta chains were read from a single sample in a study of early T cells in non-severe SARS-CoV-2 infection. TCRdb processed the 5' RACE reads anew with MiXCR; each CDR3 protein has one entry. In the table there are more than 20,000 distinct CDR3 sequences, around 4.2% of which are singletons. Sequencing was done on a sample of whole blood. The receptors come from an adult who was a healthcare worker with PCR-confirmed SARS-CoV-2 infection or an uninfected control (not recorded which). Both conserved end residues are part of each CDR3. A D gene is named only where the DNA matches it firmly. Where a row states a size, it is once, few, many or the class of an expanded clone; other rows omit it.

>-|many|TRBJ2-3|TRBV27
CASSSTSLRGHTQYF
TGTGCCAGCAGCTCGACTAGCCTCCGGGGGCATACGCAGTATTTT
>-|many|TRBJ2-7|TRBV5-4
CASSFTGEQYF
TGTGCCAGCAGCTTCACAGGCGAGCAGTACTTC
>-|many|TRBJ2-1|TRBV19
CASSSLMGGPFNEQFF
TGTGCCAGTAGTAGCCTGATGGGCGGACCGTTCAATGAGCAGTTCTTC
>TRBD2|medium-sized|TRBJ2-3|TRBV7-8
CASSLASGSPGAQYF
TGTGCCAGCAGCTTAGCCAGCGGGAGCCCTGGGGCGCAGTATTTT
>TRBD1|many|TRBJ1-1|TRBV5-1
CASSPINRGQGTEAFF
TGCGCCAGCAGCCCAATCAACAGGGGGCAGGGGACTGAAGCTTTCTTT
>TRBD2|many|TRBJ2-7|TRBV28
CASFTSGSSYEQYF
TGTGCCAGCTTTACTAGCGGGAGCTCCTACGAGCAGTACTTC
>TRBD1|-|TRBJ2-7|TRBV4-1
CASSRGTGDAYEQYF
TGCGCCAGCAGCCGGGGGACAGGGGATGCCTACGAGCAGTACTTC
>-|few|TRBJ1-1|TRBV20-1
CSARASSNTEAFF
TGCAGTGCTAGAGCGAGCAGCAACACTGAAGCTTTCTTT
>-|many|TRBJ2-3|TRBV4-1
CASSLSGGHRNTDTQYF
TGCGCCAGCAGCCTCTCGGGCGGCCACCGTAACACAGATACGCAGTATTTT
>-|many|TRBJ1-2|TRBV27
CASTDYTGYTF
TGTGCCAGCACCGATTATACAGGCTACACCTTC
>TRBD1|few|TRBJ2-7|TRBV20-1
CSARRTGGTYEQYF
TGCAGTGCTAGACGGACAGGGGGAACCTACGAGCAGTACTTC
>-|many|TRBJ2-1|TRBV5-1
CASRPLQGTYNEQFF
TGCGCCAGCCGCCCTCTACAGGGTACCTACAATGAGCAGTTCTTC
>TRBD1|many|TRBJ2-7|TRBV9
CASSVAGTGAYEQYF
TGTGCCAGCAGCGTGGCCGGGACAGGGGCTTACGAGCAGTACTTC
>-|many|TRBJ2-1|TRBV29-1
CSVSGSSSYNEQFF
TGCAGCGTCTCGGGTTCTAGCTCCTACAATGAGCAGTTCTTC
>TRBD1|many|TRBJ1-1|TRBV5-4
CASSQDRGNTEAFF
TGTGCCAGCAGCCAGGACAGGGGGAACACTGAAGCTTTCTTT
>-|many|TRBJ1-4|TRBV28
CASSTLGGYATNEKLFF
TGTGCCAGCAGTACTCTCGGGGGGTATGCAACTAATGAAAAACTGTTTTTT
>-|many|TRBJ2-7|TRBV4-2
CASSPSRGLYEQYF
TGTGCCAGCAGTCCAAGTAGGGGTTTATACGAGCAGTACTTC
>TRBD2|many|TRBJ2-7|TRBV3-1
CASSLLGGEGEQYF
TGTGCCAGCAGCCTACTTGGAGGGGAGGGAGAGCAGTACTTC
>TRBD2|few|TRBJ2-7|TRBV4-1
CASSQVAGAYEQYF
TGCGCCAGCAGCCAAGTGGCGGGAGCCTACGAGCAGTACTTC
>TRBD1|many|TRBJ2-6|TRBV2
CASSAGTGAFSGANVLTF
TGTGCCAGCAGTGCGGGGACAGGGGCCTTCTCTGGGGCCAACGTCCTGACTTTC
>-|many|TRBJ1-1|TRBV18
CASSPAREGTEAFF
TGTGCCAGCTCACCGGCCAGGGAAGGAACTGAAGCTTTCTTT
>-|-|TRBJ1-1|TRBV15
CATSGGRLGYTEVFF
TGTGCCACCAGCGGGGGACGGTTGGGGTACACTGAAGTTTTCTTT
>TRBD2|-|TRBJ2-3|TRBV7-9
CASSSTSGRKADTQYF
TGTGCCAGCAGCTCAACTAGCGGGAGGAAGGCAGATACGCAGTATTTT
>TRBD2|many|TRBJ2-1|TRBV6-1
CASNYRGLAGEQFF
TGTGCCAGCAATTACAGGGGACTAGCGGGAGAGCAGTTCTTC
>TRBD2|many|TRBJ2-1|TRBV11-2
CASSKRAREDYNEQFF
TGTGCCAGCAGCAAAAGGGCGCGGGAGGACTACAATGAGCAGTTCTTC
>TRBD2|few|TRBJ2-7|TRBV10-2
CASSVVSGSDEQYF
TGCGCCAGCAGTGTGGTTAGCGGGAGTGACGAGCAGTACTTC
>TRBD2|many|TRBJ2-5|TRBV6-1
CASRKVAGGQETQYF
TGTGCCAGCAGGAAAGTAGCGGGAGGCCAAGAGACCCAGTACTTC
>-|-|TRBJ1-2|TRBV20-1
CSARPIGAGVNYGYTF
TGCAGTGCTAGACCGATAGGGGCAGGGGTTAACTATGGCTACACCTTC
>-|-|TRBJ2-4|TRBV7-6
CASSLGEGRNIQYF
TGTGCCAGCAGCTTAGGTGAGGGGAGAAACATTCAGTACTTC
>TRBD2|many|TRBJ2-3|TRBV4-2
CASRRLAESTDTQYF
TGTGCCAGCAGACGACTAGCGGAAAGCACAGATACGCAGTATTTT
>-|many|TRBJ1-2|TRBV9
CASSVEGVSGYTF
TGTGCCAGCAGCGTAGAGGGCGTGAGTGGCTACACCTTC
>-|-|TRBJ2-7|TRBV20-1
CSARGGQVGHEQYF
TGCAGTGCTAGGGGGGGCCAGGTCGGTCACGAGCAGTACTTC
>TRBD2|many|TRBJ2-5|TRBV27
CASSPPRLAGEETQYF
TGTGCCAGCAGTCCACCCCGACTAGCGGGGGAAGAGACCCAGTACTTC
>-|many|TRBJ1-2|TRBV4-1
CASSHDGQLYGYTF
TGCGCCAGCAGCCACGACGGACAGCTCTATGGCTACACCTTC
>-|many|TRBJ2-2|TRBV7-3
CASSFRTPNTGELFF
TGTGCCAGCAGCTTCCGGACCCCGAACACCGGGGAGCTGTTTTTT
>TRBD2|many|TRBJ2-1|TRBV7-9
CASSLQAGVHNEQFF
TGTGCCAGCAGCTTACAAGCGGGAGTACACAATGAGCAGTTCTTC
>-|many|TRBJ2-3|TRBV7-2
CASSLGSSDTQYF
TGTGCCAGCAGCTTAGGGTCTTCAGATACGCAGTATTTT
>TRBD1|many|TRBJ1-1|TRBV20-1
CSARDRQKGSTEAFF
TGCAGTGCCCGGGACAGACAAAAGGGGAGCACTGAAGCTTTCTTT
>-|many|TRBJ2-3|TRBV4-2
CASSQDRGASDTQYF
TGTGCCAGCAGCCAAGATCGGGGGGCATCCGATACGCAGTATTTT
>TRBD1|many|TRBJ2-2|TRBV12-3/TRBV12-4
CASSKGTGMSGELFF
TGTGCCAGCAGCAAGGGGACAGGGATGTCCGGGGAGCTGTTTTTT
>-|medium-sized|TRBJ1-5|TRBV19
CASSGTGNQPQHF
TGTGCCAGTAGTGGGACGGGCAATCAGCCCCAGCATTTT
>-|many|TRBJ1-3|TRBV5-4
CASSFRGRLSGNTIYF
TGTGCCAGCAGCTTTCGGGGGCGTCTCTCTGGAAACACCATATATTTT
>TRBD2|many|TRBJ2-1|TRBV28
CASSTGTSGRTANEQFF
TGTGCCAGCAGTACCGGGACTAGCGGGAGAACTGCAAATGAGCAGTTCTTC
>-|many|TRBJ2-1|TRBV19
CASSPTSRTNEQFF
TGTGCCAGTAGCCCGACCTCGAGGACGAATGAGCAGTTCTTC
>-|medium-sized|TRBJ2-2|TRBV7-2
CASSFKGRDTGELFF
TGTGCCAGCAGCTTCAAAGGGCGGGACACCGGGGAGCTGTTTTTT
>-|many|TRBJ1-5|TRBV20-1
CSVAGDISNQPQHF
TGCAGTGTTGCAGGGGATATTAGCAATCAGCCCCAGCATTTT
>-|-|TRBJ2-1|TRBV20-1
CSARDRGLTREQFF
TGCAGTGCTAGAGATAGGGGTCTTACTAGAGAGCAGTTCTTC
>TRBD1|many|TRBJ2-6|TRBV5-1
CASSFRQGRSGANVLTF
TGCGCCAGCAGCTTCCGACAGGGGAGGTCTGGGGCCAACGTCCTGACTTTC
>-|many|TRBJ1-1|TRBV7-9
CASSLTGAEAFF
TGTGCCAGCAGCTTGACGGGTGCTGAAGCTTTCTTT
>-|-|TRBJ2-7|TRBV29-1
CSVEIRAGATYEQYF
TGCAGCGTTGAAATAAGGGCAGGCGCAACCTACGAGCAGTACTTC
>TRBD1|many|TRBJ1-4|TRBV20-1
CSARLGQGVVKLFF
TGCAGTGCTAGACTTGGACAGGGGGTCGTAAAACTGTTTTTT
>TRBD1|many|TRBJ1-1|TRBV6-5
CASSPDRARTEAFF
TGTGCCAGCAGTCCTGACAGGGCCAGAACTGAAGCTTTCTTT